Following are 18 T cell receptor beta chains from one sample sequenced in a study of T cell changes during pregnancy in multiple sclerosis. Data came from immunoSEQ multiplex PCR; TCRdb stores just in-frame clones and leaves some out. The table shows roughly 120,000 clones, with about 94% occurring only once. This specimen was peripheral blood, taken in the third trimester of pregnancy. These receptors all stem from a female donor with multiple sclerosis, enrolled in a pregnancy study.

In nucleotides, the CDR3 is TGTGCCAGCAGCTTAGATTCAACTGGGACTAGCAGGTGGGAGACCCAGTACTTC. Translated, it gives CASSLDSTGTSRWETQYF. This chain uses TRBV11-2 with TRBJ2-5; 9 nucleotides align to TRBD2. Trimming took 0 bases from V and 5 from J; bases not matched to a gene: 13. The CDR3 loop spans 18 amino acids. Germline loops: CDR1 SGHAT, CDR2 FQNNGV.

The V call is TRBV18, the J call TRBJ2-3; the D is unclear. V was clipped by 3 bases and J by 0 bases, with 16 bases between them. CDR3 length: 17 residues. The V gene's germline CDR1 is KGHSH and CDR2 LQKENI. CDR3 bases: TGTGCCAGCTCACCTATATTCTTACCAGGTAGCACAGATACGCAGTATTTT. It encodes CASSPIFLPGSTDTQYF. Based on the CDR3 plus reference TRBV18 and TRBJ2-3, the full variable domain is NAGVMQNPRHLVRRRGQEARLRCSPMKGHSHVYWYRQLPEEGLKFMVYLQKENIIDESGMPKERFSAEFPKEGPSILRIQQVVRGDSAAYFCASSPIFLPGSTDTQYFGPGTRLTVL.

The chain recombines TRBV19 with TRBJ2-3, with 8 bases fitting TRBD2. This CDR3 has 19 residues. The germline V gene encodes CDR1 LNHDA and CDR2 SQIVND (reference sequence). The V gene end was trimmed by 0 bases and the J gene end by 2 bases; junction bases not matched to a gene: 13. Here the CDR3 reads CASSIDYTRPAGDTDTQYF. The CDR3 nucleotides are TGTGCCAGTAGTATAGATTATACCCGCCCAGCGGGGGACACAGATACGCAGTATTTT.

CDR3 protein: CASRRGIVAKNIQYF. CDR3 bases: TGTGCCAGCAGACGGGGGATCGTAGCCAAAAACATTCAGTACTTC. This chain connects TRBV28 to TRBJ2-4; D may be TRBD2 (6 bases). V was trimmed by 6 bases and J by 0 bases, leaving 12 bases between them. Germline lookup yields CDR1 MDHEN and CDR2 SYDVKM. The CDR3 totals 15 residues. The entire variable domain, with the rest obtained from reference TRBV28 and TRBJ2-4, is as follows: DVKVTQSSRYLVKRTGEKVFLECVQDMDHENMFWYRQDPGLGLRLIYFSYDVKMKEKGDIPEGYSVSREKKERFSLILESASTNQTSMYLCASRRGIVAKNIQYFGAGTRLSVL.

The sample holds one count of this clone. V and J are TRBV28 and TRBJ1-2; D might be TRBD1 (6 bases). V was shortened by 7 bases and J by 0 bases, with 9 bases between the two germline ends. The germline V gene encodes CDR1 MDHEN and CDR2 SYDVKM. The CDR3 is 13 amino acids. CDR3 region: CASKGGANYGYTF. CDR3 coding DNA: TGTGCCAGCAAAGGGGGAGCTAACTATGGCTACACCTTC.

This chain uses TRBV30 with TRBJ1-2, with 11 bases that match TRBD1. J lost 5 bases, V lost 3 bases, and 8 bases had no gene match. CDR3 length equals 15 residues. The germline V gene has CDR1 GTSNPN and CDR2 SVGIG (reference sequence). The CDR3 bases are TGTGCCTGGAGCGACTTCGGACAGGGGGCATATGGCTACACCTTC. The encoded protein is CAWSDFGQGAYGYTF.

The V gene is TRBV7-6, the J gene TRBJ1-4, with a possible D match to TRBD1 (6 bases). CDR3 length equals 16 residues. Deletions cut 2 bases from V and 5 bases from J, with 15 bases between. In germline, CDR1 is SGHVS, CDR2 FNYEAQ. The CDR3 DNA reads TGTGCCAGCAGCTTACTCCTGGCAGGGACAAATGAAAAACTGTTTTTT. Translation: CASSLLLAGTNEKLFF.

The chain couples TRBV27 to TRBJ1-3; TRBD1 aligns across 10 bases. Germline V gives CDR1 MNHEY, CDR2 SMNVEV (reference sequence). V shed 6 bases, J shed 2 bases, and the junction held 16 bases outside the gene matches. This CDR3 is built from 19 residues. This chain's CDR3 is CASSRVPGQGSLAGNTIYF. The CDR3 DNA follows: TGTGCCAGCAGCCGTGTCCCGGGACAGGGGAGTTTGGCTGGAAACACCATATATTTT.

This chain connects TRBV9 to TRBJ2-1; 8 bases agree with TRBD2. The germline CDR1 and CDR2 sequences are SGDLS and YYNGEE. The CDR3 is 14 amino acids. The J segment lost 7 bases and the V segment lost 0 bases, leaving 3 bases of the junction unmatched. The CDR3 DNA sequence: TGTGCCAGCAGCGTAGCGGGAGGGCGGAATGAGCAGTTCTTC. Translation gives CASSVAGGRNEQFF.

This clone has just one count. This rearrangement joins TRBV19 to TRBJ1-2; a possible D gene is TRBD1 (5 bases). The ends were cut back, 5 bases at V and 4 bases at J, with 14 bases in the middle. The CDR3 is 14 residues long. Germline V gene lookup returns CDR1 LNHDA and CDR2 SQIVND (reference sequence). CDR3 sequence: CASSRGDLPYGYTF. DNA of the CDR3: TGTGCCAGTAGTCGGGGGGACCTCCCCTATGGCTACACCTTC.

In its sample, this clone was seen once. This chain connects TRBV28 to TRBJ2-5; 8 bases agree with TRBD2. The CDR3 runs 12 residues. V was clipped by 8 bases and J by 5 bases; unmatched bases: 4. The germline gives CDR1 MDHEN, CDR2 SYDVKM. CDR3 sequence reads: CASRASGETQYF. In DNA form, the CDR3 reads TGTGCCAGCCGGGCTAGCGGGGAGACCCAGTACTTC.

The chain couples TRBV9 to TRBJ2-7; D not resolved. Germline V gene lookup returns CDR1 SGDLS and CDR2 YYNGEE. Trimming removed 1 base at V and 7 bases at J, with 6 bases between. The CDR3 is made up of 11 amino acids. CDR3 protein: CASSVSGEQYF. The CDR3 nucleotides read TGTGCCAGCAGCGTATCAGGTGAGCAGTACTTC.

The rearrangement uses TRBV5-1 and TRBJ2-1, with 11 positions matching TRBD2. V dropped 2 bases and J dropped 5; count of bases not matched to a gene: 3. CDR1 and CDR2 from the germline V gene are SGHRS and YFSETQ. CDR3 length: 15 residues. The CDR3 sequence: CASSFSGGGNNEQFF. The CDR3 bases are TGCGCCAGCAGCTTTAGCGGGGGGGGTAACAATGAGCAGTTCTTC.

The CDR3 region has the DNA TGCAGCGATAACAGGGTACTGGCCAACTATGGCTACACCTTC. Translation: CSDNRVLANYGYTF. The chain links TRBV29-1 to TRBJ1-2, with a weak D call TRBD1 (6 bases). The CDR3 has 14 amino acids. The germline V gene has CDR1 SQVTM and CDR2 ANQGSEA. V was pared by 7 bases and J by 2 bases, with 17 bases between. Supplemented by reference TRBV29-1 and TRBJ1-2, the full variable domain reads SAVISQKPSRDICQRGTSLTIQCQVDSQVTMMFWYRQQPGQSLTLIATANQGSEATYESGFVIDKFPISRPNLTFSTLTVSNMSPEDSSIYLCSDNRVLANYGYTFGSGTRLTVV.

The chain combines TRBV10-3 with TRBJ1-5; no reliable D call. Germline CDR1 and CDR2: ENHRY and SYGVKD. This CDR3 contains 12 residues. The V end was cut by 0 bases, the J end by 7 bases, with 4 bases between. The chain's CDR3 is CAISESEQPQHF. Here the CDR3 DNA reads TGTGCCATCAGTGAGTCTGAGCAGCCCCAGCATTTT.

J is TRBJ1-2 and V is TRBV5-1, with a tentative D call TRBD1 (5 bases). The V and J ends lost 0 bases and 2 bases respectively, with 8 bases between them. Germline V lookup: CDR1 SGHRS, CDR2 YFSETQ. CDR3 size: 14 residues. CDR3 DNA: TGCGCCAGCAGCTTGGAGGGGCGGAACTATGGCTACACCTTC. This sequence encodes CASSLEGRNYGYTF.

This chain joins TRBV7-6 and TRBJ2-1, with TRBD2 as a possible D gene (6 bases). This CDR3 region has 18 residues. The germline V and J ends were trimmed by 1 base and 4 bases, with 20 bases remaining between them. CDR1 SGHVS and CDR2 FNYEAQ come from the germline V gene. DNA for the CDR3: TGTGCCAGCAGCTTAGGCGGAGGGTGGAGAGGGGCTTACAATGAGCAGTTCTTC. Translation gives CASSLGGGWRGAYNEQFF.

CDR3 sequence reads: CAREGGGPVSGNTIYF. The DNA of the CDR3 is TGTGCCAGAGAAGGGGGGGGGCCAGTCTCTGGAAACACCATATATTTT. V is TRBV13 and J is TRBJ1-3; TRBD1 might be the D (6 bases). CDR1 is PRHDT and CDR2 is FYEKMQ in the germline V gene (reference sequence). V lost 9 bases to trimming and J lost 0 bases, with 18 bases between them. There are 16 residues in the CDR3.